This TCR beta chain was observed in a study of blood T cell repertoires in COVID-19. Whole-study context: COVID-19 samples, acute and convalescent, were from the United States, Italy and Spain. The cDNA or gDNA used as material had been derived from T cells, B-cell-depleted T cells, or PBMCs.

Per the original methods: Nucleated cell number was recorded as an estimate derived from reference gene primer amplification. Method: immunoSEQ multiplex PCR; TCRdb's copy keeps in-frame clones and lacks some. The DNA gave D and trimming, while V, J and clone size come from that table. The data show 70,000 to 75,000 clones, with 65% to 80% seen just once and roughly 29% held by the top ten. CDR1 is MNHNY and CDR2 is SVGAGI in the germline V gene (reference sequence). CDR3 length equals 14 residues. V was clipped by 6 bases and J by 3 bases; unmatched bases: 4. The clonotype comes from a man in his 60s with active or convalescent COVID-19. The sample consisted of peripheral blood. The chain carries TRBV6-6 and TRBJ1-2, with 10 positions matching TRBD1. This chain's CDR3 is CASRGDRGYYGYTF. CDR3 DNA: TGTGCCAGCAGGGGGGACAGGGGATACTATGGCTACACCTTC.